The 10 T cell receptor beta chains given below trace back to one sample, sequenced in a study of blood T cell repertoires in COVID-19 (dated by TCRdb to the early 2020s). Libraries were prepared through the immunoSEQ multiplex PCR assay. In its TCRdb copy, this immuneACCESS table keeps in-frame sequences only and misses some clones. Where compared with another copy, unresolved V genes explain less than half of these, and the others have no known cause. Here the sample has roughly 150,000 clones; over 80% occur a single time. The ten largest clones take up around 5.1% of the sample. Sequencing used PBMCs or T cells enriched from blood (not recorded which). These receptors came from a man between 65 and 85 years old who had been exposed to COVID-19.

The chain joins TRBV4-3 to TRBJ2-7, with a weak D call TRBD1 (6 bases). Per the germline V gene, CDR1 is LGHNA and CDR2 is YSLEER. The V gene lost 0 bases and the J gene lost 2 bases, with 17 bases spanning the gap. The CDR3 extends over 17 amino acids. The CDR3 spells CASSQDRLETGAYEQYF. CDR3 coding DNA: TGCGCCAGCAGCCAAGATCGGCTGGAGACAGGCGCCTACGAGCAGTACTTC.

This chain joins TRBV25-1 and TRBJ1-3, with 7 bases aligning to TRBD1. Per germline, CDR1 MGHDK and CDR2 SYGVNS. The CDR3 totals 18 residues. Germline trimming cut 1 base from V and 0 bases from J; bases unmatched to any gene: 9. The CDR3 protein is CASSELGTELRSGNTIYF. Written as DNA, the CDR3 is TGTGCCAGCAGTGAATTGGGGACAGAACTACGCTCTGGAAACACCATATATTTT.

The CDR3 bases are TGTGCCAGCGGGACCAGGGGGAGCACTGAAGCTTTCTTT. Protein: CASGTRGSTEAFF. The chain carries TRBV7-9 and TRBJ1-1; 7 bases align to TRBD1. The ends lost 8 bases at V and 4 bases at J; junction bases unmatched: 7. Germline assignment: CDR1 SEHNR and CDR2 FQNEAQ (reference sequence). The CDR3 covers 13 residues.

This chain connects TRBV7-2 to TRBJ1-3; the match to TRBD1 covers 8 bases. CDR1 SGHTA and CDR2 FQGNSA come from the germline V gene. The CDR3 length is 14 residues. The V segment lost 5 bases and the J segment 3 bases; nucleotides outside the gene matches: 3. CDR3 amino acids: CASSVGQGGNTIYF. CDR3 sequence (DNA): TGTGCCAGCAGCGTTGGACAGGGTGGAAACACCATATATTTT.

V gene TRBV27 combines with J gene TRBJ2-7; maybe TRBD1 (5 bases). Germline-derived CDR1 and CDR2 are MNHEY and SMNVEV (reference sequence). Trimming left V 0 bases short and J 3 bases short, with 9 bases between. The CDR3 is 14 residues long. The CDR3 DNA reads as TGTGCCAGCAGTTTATCCCCAGGGATCTACGAGCAGTACTTC. Amino acid sequence: CASSLSPGIYEQYF.

The V gene is TRBV3-1 (or the pseudogene TRBV3-2), the J gene TRBJ1-2; 8 positions agree with TRBD1. The length of the CDR3 is 16 residues. J was trimmed by 6 bases and V by 3 bases; bases with no gene match: 12. Per the germline V gene, CDR1 is LGHDT and CDR2 is YNNKEL (reference sequence). CDR3 sequence reads: CASSQDTRTGSDGYTF. The CDR3 DNA follows: TGTGCCAGCAGCCAGGATACAAGGACAGGGAGCGATGGCTACACCTTC.

This clone was seen only once. The V gene is TRBV6-5, the J gene TRBJ1-2; the D gene is possibly TRBD1 (5 bases). The CDR3 sequence is 13 residues long. V was pared by 5 bases and J by 8 bases, with 15 bases between. The germline V gene encodes CDR1 MNHEY and CDR2 SVGAGI. The CDR3 here is CASSRDPGDGYTF. The CDR3, as DNA: TGTGCCAGCAGTCGGGACCCGGGGGACGGCTACACCTTC.

The chain recombines TRBV29-1 with TRBJ1-5; no firm D call. CDR1 is SQVTM, CDR2 ANQGSEA, per germline. V was trimmed by 6 bases and J by 0 bases, leaving 9 bases between them. CDR3 length: 13 residues. CDR3 protein: CSVVENSNQPQHF. The DNA of the CDR3 is TGCAGCGTAGTAGAAAATAGCAATCAGCCCCAGCATTTT.

The CDR3 is CASSPPGQVGGNTIYF. Written as DNA, the CDR3 is TGTGCCAGCAGTCCACCTGGACAGGTGGGAGGAAACACCATATATTTT. This chain links TRBV28 with TRBJ1-3; TRBD1 aligns across 7 bases. CDR3 length: 16 amino acids. The V and J ends lost 5 bases and 4 bases, in that order; junction bases with no gene match: 11. CDR1 MDHEN and CDR2 SYDVKM come from the germline V gene.

The CDR3 spells CASYPTPNQPQHF. For the CDR3, the DNA is TGTGCCAGCTACCCTACTCCCAATCAGCCCCAGCATTTT. This chain joins TRBV28 and TRBJ1-5; D remains unclear. The V gene lost 8 bases and the J gene lost 3 bases, with 11 bases spanning the gap. This CDR3 is built from 13 residues. The germline V gene encodes CDR1 MDHEN and CDR2 SYDVKM.